The 28 T cell receptor beta chains presented below share a single source sample, sequenced in a study of T cells in Graves' hyperthyroidism and ophthalmopathy. Researchers took RNA transcripts and amplified the TCR beta CDR3 regions from them. HTBI primers were employed in a first-round RT-PCR of the TCR CDR3. TCRdb re-called the multiplex PCR reads with MiXCR, one entry per CDR3 protein. The sample holds over 90,000 distinct CDR3 sequences, 40% to 50% seen once. Specimen: blood. The receptors come from a man between 35 and 55 years old with Graves' hyperthyroidism.

This clonotype was observed many times. The CDR3 sequence is CASSQGGGQQPQHF. The DNA for the CDR3 is TGCGCCAGCAGCCAAGGTGGAGGGCAACAGCCCCAGCATTTT. V gene TRBV4-3 combines with J gene TRBJ1-5; D remains unclear. The length of the CDR3 is 14 residues. CDR1 is LGHNA and CDR2 is YSLEER in the germline V gene. Trimming removed 1 base from V and 7 bases from J, with 11 bases in between.

This clonotype was seen repeatedly, ten times or more. This chain joins TRBV11-2 and TRBJ2-1; the match to TRBD2 covers 8 bases. The CDR3 extends over 15 amino acids. The V gene end was trimmed by 5 bases and the J gene end by 2 bases; junction bases not matched to a gene: 5. Germline values: CDR1 SGHAT, CDR2 FQNNGV. In nucleotides, the CDR3 is TGTGCCAGCAGCCGAAGCGGGGGCGCCTACAATGAGCAGTTCTTC. Translating it yields CASSRSGGAYNEQFF.

The rearrangement links TRBV2 to TRBJ2-1, with 7 nucleotides matching TRBD2. In germline, CDR1 is SNHLY, CDR2 FYNNEI. This CDR3 is 20 amino acids long. The chain's CDR3 is CDREPGADPYLTSAYNEQFF. DNA for the CDR3: TGTGACCGTGAGCCTGGTGCCGATCCCTACCTAACTAGCGCCTACAATGAGCAGTTCTTC.

The chain recombines TRBV9 with TRBJ1-3; 7 nucleotides agree with TRBD1. This CDR3 has 17 amino acids. Germline V gives CDR1 SGDLS, CDR2 YYNGEE. Trimming removed 2 bases from V and 0 bases from J; junction bases left unmatched: 8. The CDR3 protein is CASSVPRDSLSGNTIYF. The CDR3 DNA reads as TGTGCCAGCAGCGTCCCCCGGGACAGCCTCTCTGGAAACACCATATATTTT.

This clonotype was picked up many times. The CDR3 is CASSSPGPMNTEAFF. The CDR3 DNA reads TGTGCCAGCAGCTCCCCGGGACCCATGAACACTGAAGCTTTCTTT. The chain uses TRBV7-9 and TRBJ1-1, with D perhaps TRBD1 (5 bases). This CDR3 spans 15 amino acids. V dropped 4 bases and J dropped 0 bases, with 12 bases sitting between them. Germline V CDR1 and CDR2: SEHNR, FQNEAQ (reference sequence).

This clonotype has ten or more counts. The rearrangement links TRBV19 to TRBJ1-5; TRBD1 aligns across 8 bases. The CDR3 is 14 residues long. Germline CDR1 LNHDA, CDR2 SQIVND (reference sequence). The V gene end was trimmed by 5 bases and the J gene end by 6 bases; junction bases not matched to a gene: 6. CDR3 protein: CASSGGQGLQPQHF. DNA of the CDR3: TGTGCCAGTAGTGGTGGACAGGGCCTTCAGCCCCAGCATTTT.

The J gene is TRBJ2-3, the V gene TRBV20-1; 14 bases are shared with TRBD2. Germline lookup yields CDR1 DFQATT and CDR2 SNEGSKA (reference sequence). This CDR3 has 18 residues. The J segment lost 0 bases and the V segment lost 6 bases, leaving 11 bases of the junction unmatched. CDR3 sequence reads: CSAETSGGGPWSTDTQYF. The CDR3 nucleotides read TGCAGTGCGGAGACTAGCGGGGGGGGCCCCTGGAGCACAGATACGCAGTATTTT.

The sample holds many counts of this clonotype. The gene calls are TRBV12-3 or TRBV12-4 and TRBJ2-2, with 8 nucleotides matching TRBD1. V was pared by 5 bases and J by 5 bases, with 10 bases of the junction left unmatched. This CDR3 comprises 16 residues. CDR3: CASSPGTGRRTGELFF. In nucleotides, the CDR3 is TGTGCCAGCAGTCCTGGGACAGGCCGGAGGACCGGGGAGCTGTTTTTT.

The chain employs TRBV29-1 and TRBJ1-5, with TRBD1 identical over 7 bases. V lost 1 base and J lost 0; bases outside the gene matches: 6. This CDR3 has 16 amino acids. Germline V gene lookup returns CDR1 SQVTM and CDR2 ANQGSEA. The CDR3 DNA reads as TGCAGCGTTGAAGTAGCGGGACAGTATAGCAATCAGCCCCAGCATTTT. Translation gives CSVEVAGQYSNQPQHF.

The chain uses TRBV6-1 and TRBJ2-2; 9 bases agree with TRBD1. CDR3 length: 16 residues. V lost 5 bases, J lost 6 bases, and 10 bases stayed unmatched. The germline V gene has CDR1 MNHNS and CDR2 SASEGT. The CDR3: CASSYVRTGVPGELFF. The CDR3 bases are TGTGCCAGCAGTTACGTCCGGACAGGGGTCCCCGGGGAGCTGTTTTTT.

This chain links TRBV6-4 with TRBJ2-1, with 11 bases that match TRBD2. The ends lost 4 bases at V and 5 bases at J; junction bases unmatched: 4. The CDR3 extends over 15 amino acids. CDR1 and CDR2 from the germline V gene are MRHNA and SNTAGT. The CDR3 reads CASSGGTSGDNEQFF. The CDR3, as DNA: TGTGCCAGCAGTGGCGGGACTAGCGGTGACAATGAGCAGTTCTTC.

This chain connects TRBV11-2 to TRBJ1-5, with D uncertain. Trimming left V 6 bases short and J 3 bases short, with 18 bases between. Looked up from germline, CDR1 is SGHAT and CDR2 is FQNNGV. The CDR3 is 16 residues long. This CDR3 is CASRFAALSPNQPQHF. Written as DNA, the CDR3 is TGTGCCAGCAGGTTCGCGGCTCTTTCTCCCAATCAGCCCCAGCATTTT.

The V and J genes are TRBV20-1 and TRBJ1-2; D gene uncertain. Germline V gene lookup returns CDR1 DFQATT and CDR2 SNEGSKA (reference sequence). The CDR3 runs 11 residues. V shed 3 bases and J shed 11 bases, with 13 bases lying between them. Here the CDR3 DNA reads TGCAGTGCTAGCAGAGGAACGGGATACACCTTC. Encoded protein: CSASRGTGYTF.

This clonotype was observed once. This rearrangement joins TRBV7-9 to TRBJ1-5; maybe TRBD1 (6 bases). The CDR3 sequence is 15 residues long. The V gene's germline CDR1 is SEHNR and CDR2 FQNEAQ (reference sequence). V was cut by 3 bases and J by 4 bases, with 13 bases left in between. CDR3 DNA sequence: TGTGCCAGCAGCTTTTGGGTTGGACAGAATCAGCCCCAGCATTTT. It translates to CASSFWVGQNQPQHF.

The sample holds many counts of this clonotype. V usage is TRBV2 and J usage is TRBJ1-2; perhaps TRBD1 as D (6 bases). V was clipped by 0 bases and J by 0 bases, with 8 bases between them. The CDR3 runs to 15 residues. Germline-derived CDR1 and CDR2 are SNHLY and FYNNEI. For the CDR3, the DNA is TGTGCCAGCAGTGAAGCAGGGGGAACTAACTATGGCTACACCTTC. The encoded protein is CASSEAGGTNYGYTF.

On this clonotype: A much larger clone differs from this one at a single base, so this may be a read error. The J gene is TRBJ1-1, the V gene TRBV6-5; 8 bases are a match to TRBD1. Germline CDR1 MNHEY, CDR2 SVGAGI. There are 15 residues in the CDR3. V lost 4 bases to trimming and J lost 5 bases; unmatched junction nucleotides: 9. The CDR3 nucleotides read TGTGCCAGCAGTTGCTCTTCGTACAGGGGGACTGAAGCTTTCTTT. It specifies CASSCSSYRGTEAFF.

The chain uses TRBV20-1 and TRBJ2-5; 9 positions agree with TRBD1. Per germline, CDR1 DFQATT and CDR2 SNEGSKA (reference sequence). Trimming at V came to 1 base and at J to 5 bases, leaving 8 bases not matched to a gene. CDR3 length: 15 amino acids. Written as DNA, the CDR3 is TGCAGTGCTAGAGGGACAGGGGAGGTGGGGGAGACCCAGTACTTC. Its translation: CSARGTGEVGETQYF.

This clonotype was counted ten times or more. The chain employs TRBV15 and TRBJ2-7; tentatively, D is TRBD2 (5 bases). This CDR3 is built from 15 residues. Germline V gene lookup returns CDR1 LNHNV and CDR2 YYDKDF (reference sequence). Trimming stripped 0 bases from V and 2 bases from J, with 11 bases between. In nucleotides, the CDR3 is TGTGCCACCAGCAGAGAGGGATCCGGGACCTACGAGCAGTACTTC. Encoded protein: CATSREGSGTYEQYF.

The chain is built from TRBV12-3 or TRBV12-4 and TRBJ2-4; 8 positions agree with TRBD2. V gave up 5 bases and J gave up 6 bases; unmatched junction bases: 12. The CDR3 consists of 16 residues. Written as DNA, the CDR3 is TGTGCCAGCAGTGTGACTAGCGACGTATTGGGAAACATTCAGTACTTC. Translating gives CASSVTSDVLGNIQYF.

The chain couples TRBV7-9 to TRBJ1-6, with D unresolved. V was cut by 5 bases and J by 6 bases, with 14 bases left in between. This CDR3 contains 15 residues. Germline V gene sequence: CDR1 SEHNR, CDR2 FQNEAQ (reference sequence). CDR3 nucleotide sequence: TGTGCCAGCAGCAACCTGGGTGGGCCTAATTCACCCCTCCACTTT. Its translation: CASSNLGGPNSPLHF.

This clonotype was observed many times. This sequence joins TRBV10-2 and TRBJ2-7; D is unresolved. CDR1 and CDR2 from the germline V gene are WSHSY and SAAADI. This CDR3 comprises 14 residues. Trimming removed 3 bases from V and 4 bases from J, with 13 bases in between. CDR3: CASSDFMTLYEQYF. CDR3 nucleotide sequence: TGCGCCAGCAGTGATTTTATGACACTTTACGAGCAGTACTTC.

This clonotype was counted many times. This chain uses TRBV6-2 or TRBV6-3 with TRBJ1-5, with 7 bases matching TRBD1. The germline gives CDR1 MNHEY, CDR2 SVGEGT. Unmatched junction bases numbered 12, after V lost 6 bases and J lost 7 bases. The CDR3 sequence is 15 residues long. The CDR3 spells CASRGAGGFGQPQHF. The DNA for the CDR3 is TGTGCCAGCAGAGGGGCAGGGGGTTTCGGACAGCCCCAGCATTTT.

With regard to this clonotype: Possible read error: a much larger clone is one base away. The chain combines TRBV5-1 with TRBJ2-3; D is ambiguous. This CDR3 region has 11 residues. Per germline, CDR1 SGHRS and CDR2 YFSETQ. The CDR3 loop is CASSQDDTQYF. The DNA of the CDR3 is TGTGCCAGCAGCCAAGATGATACGCAGTATTTT.

This clonotype was seen at least ten times. The chain couples TRBV9 to TRBJ2-1; 7 bases align to TRBD2. V was clipped by 6 bases and J by 6 bases; unmatched bases: 9. This CDR3 spans 14 amino acids. The germline gives CDR1 SGDLS, CDR2 YYNGEE. CDR3 residues: CASTRTSGGNEQFF. In nucleotides, the CDR3 is TGTGCCAGCACTCGGACATCGGGGGGCAATGAGCAGTTCTTC.

This sequence joins TRBV7-9 and TRBJ1-4, with 9 bases matching TRBD1. Germline values: CDR1 SEHNR, CDR2 FQNEAQ (reference sequence). CDR3 size: 15 residues. The ends lost 4 bases at V and 7 bases at J; junction bases unmatched: 7. DNA of the CDR3: TGTGCCAGCAGCTGGGGGACAGGGAGGAGTGAAAAACTGTTTTTT. As protein: CASSWGTGRSEKLFF.

The V gene is TRBV7-3, the J gene TRBJ2-7, with 8 bases fitting TRBD1. V lost 1 base, J lost 2 bases, and 1 base stayed unmatched. This CDR3 is built from 14 residues. The germline CDR1 and CDR2 sequences are SGHTA and FQGTGA. This chain's CDR3 is CASSLMTGAYEQYF. The CDR3 nucleotides read TGTGCCAGCAGCTTAATGACAGGGGCCTACGAGCAGTACTTC.

A note on this clonotype: The missing conserved phenylalanine or tryptophan at the end of this CDR3 makes a read error likely. The V call is TRBV29-1, the J call TRBJ2-3; 8 bases map to TRBD2. Looked up from germline, CDR1 is SQVTM and CDR2 is ANQGSEA. The CDR3 contains 12 residues. CDR3 sequence reads: CSARGDTDMQYY. The CDR3 DNA follows: TGCAGCGCGCGGGGGGACACAGATATGCAGTATTAT.

Ten or more counts support this clonotype. This CDR3 reads CSILRGWNTEAFF. The CDR3 bases are TGCAGCATCCTGAGGGGCTGGAACACTGAAGCTTTCTTT. The chain employs TRBV29-1 and TRBJ1-1; TRBD1 is a possible D gene (5 bases). Germline CDR1 reads SQVTM; CDR2 reads ANQGSEA. This CDR3 is built from 13 residues. V was cut by 8 bases and J by 1 base, with 14 bases left in between.